This record covers a single T cell receptor beta chain. Its antigen is not known. The germline V gene has CDR1 MGHRA and CDR2 YSYEKL. CDR3 length: 15 amino acids. V shed 4 bases and J shed 1 base, with 11 bases lying between them. These data originate in a study of T cell responses to AZD1222 COVID-19 vaccine. TCRdb's copy holds only in-frame clones and misses some; the assay was immunoSEQ multiplex PCR. The data contain about 140,000 clones, 92% of them singletons. Overall study findings and caveats: Reports indicate that nearly half of spike-specific TCRs are directed at unmutated variant regions. Just a handful of AZD1222 recipients tested seropositive at baseline. Donors skewed white British and female; clonal diversity was possibly underestimated.

This sample comprised peripheral blood, obtained on day 0 of AZD1222 vaccination. The chain is built from TRBV4-1 and TRBJ1-3; weak D call: TRBD1 (6 bases). This TCR was sampled from an adult in good health. CDR3 amino acids: CASSRTVISGNTIYF. The CDR3 DNA reads as TGCGCCAGCAGCCGGACAGTGATTTCTGGAAACACCATATATTTT.